This T cell receptor (beta chain) was sequenced during a study of cytomegalovirus exposure and HLA in healthy donors. Study findings and constraints: In a later analysis, parvovirus B19, influenza, CMV and Epstein-Barr virus appeared linked to several top co-occurrence clusters.

Comments on this clone: Its matching antigen is unknown.

PCR was performed using 60 Vbeta and 13 Jbeta primers. The table came from immunoSEQ multiplex PCR; TCRdb's copy has only in-frame clones and leaves some out. This table has around 50,000 clones, around three fifths appearing once. With 5 bases removed from V and 0 bases from J, the gap between germline ends came to 4 bases. The V gene's germline CDR1 is DFQATT and CDR2 SNEGSKA (reference sequence). This CDR3 is 11 amino acids long. The origin of this receptor is a human donor in good health. The sequenced sample consisted of PBMCs. The chain couples TRBV20-1 to TRBJ1-1; D unclear. This CDR3 is CSALLNTEAFF. In DNA form, the CDR3 reads TGCAGTGCTCTACTGAACACTGAAGCTTTCTTT.